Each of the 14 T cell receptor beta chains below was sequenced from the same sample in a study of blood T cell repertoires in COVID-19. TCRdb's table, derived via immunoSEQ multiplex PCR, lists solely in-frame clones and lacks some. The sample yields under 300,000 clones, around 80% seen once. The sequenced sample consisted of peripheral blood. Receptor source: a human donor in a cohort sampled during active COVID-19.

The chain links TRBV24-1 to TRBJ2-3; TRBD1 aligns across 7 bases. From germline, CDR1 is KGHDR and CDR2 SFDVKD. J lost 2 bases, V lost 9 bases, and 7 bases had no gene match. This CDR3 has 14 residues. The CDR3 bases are TGTGCCACCTCTTGGGGACAGTCCACAGATACGCAGTATTTT. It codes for CATSWGQSTDTQYF.

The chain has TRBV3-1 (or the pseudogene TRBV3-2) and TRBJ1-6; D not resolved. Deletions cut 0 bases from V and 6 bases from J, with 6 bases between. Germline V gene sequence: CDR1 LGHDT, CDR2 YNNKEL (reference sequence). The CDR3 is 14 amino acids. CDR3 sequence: CASSQEQINSPLHF. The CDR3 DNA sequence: TGTGCCAGCAGCCAAGAACAGATTAATTCACCCCTCCACTTT.

Written as DNA, the CDR3 is TGCGCCAGCAGCGTGGGACTAGCGGGGGGCCACTCCTACGAGCAGTACTTC. It specifies CASSVGLAGGHSYEQYF. The chain links TRBV5-1 to TRBJ2-7; 15 bases agree with TRBD2. This CDR3 is built from 17 residues. J lost 0 bases, V lost 4 bases, and 5 bases had no gene match. Looked up from germline, CDR1 is SGHRS and CDR2 is YFSETQ.

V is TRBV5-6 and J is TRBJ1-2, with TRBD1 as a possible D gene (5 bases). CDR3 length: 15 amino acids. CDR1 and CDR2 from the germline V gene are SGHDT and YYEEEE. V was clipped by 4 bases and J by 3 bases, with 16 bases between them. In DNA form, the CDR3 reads TGTGCCAGCAGCCCTAGTTTGGGGGGAGACTATGGCTACACCTTC. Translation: CASSPSLGGDYGYTF.

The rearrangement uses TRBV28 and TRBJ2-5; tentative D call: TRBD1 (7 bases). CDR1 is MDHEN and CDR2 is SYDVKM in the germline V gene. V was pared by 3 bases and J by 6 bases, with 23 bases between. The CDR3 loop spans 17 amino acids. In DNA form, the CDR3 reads TGTGCCAGCAGTTTGTGGGGACGGGCAGGGGGAGGCAAGACCCAGTACTTC. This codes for CASSLWGRAGGGKTQYF.

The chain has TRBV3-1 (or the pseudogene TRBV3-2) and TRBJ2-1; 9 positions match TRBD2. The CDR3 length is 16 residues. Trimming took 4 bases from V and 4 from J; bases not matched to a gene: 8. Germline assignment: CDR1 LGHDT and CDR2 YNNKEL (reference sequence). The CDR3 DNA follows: TGTGCCAGCAGCCCGCGTAAGCGGGAGGTTTACAATGAGCAGTTCTTC. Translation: CASSPRKREVYNEQFF.

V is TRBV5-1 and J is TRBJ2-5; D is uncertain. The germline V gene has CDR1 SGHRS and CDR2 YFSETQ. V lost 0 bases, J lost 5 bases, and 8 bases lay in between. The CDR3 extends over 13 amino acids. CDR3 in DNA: TGCGCCAGCAGCTTGGGGTTGAGGGAGACCCAGTACTTC. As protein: CASSLGLRETQYF.

CDR3 nucleotides: TGCGCCAGCAGCTTTCTATCCGGGAGTAGGTCCTACGAGCAGTACTTC. This sequence encodes CASSFLSGSRSYEQYF. V gene TRBV5-1 combines with J gene TRBJ2-7, with a possible D match to TRBD2 (6 bases). V was shortened by 2 bases and J by 1 base, with 16 bases between the two germline ends. Per germline, CDR1 SGHRS and CDR2 YFSETQ. The CDR3 length is 16 residues.

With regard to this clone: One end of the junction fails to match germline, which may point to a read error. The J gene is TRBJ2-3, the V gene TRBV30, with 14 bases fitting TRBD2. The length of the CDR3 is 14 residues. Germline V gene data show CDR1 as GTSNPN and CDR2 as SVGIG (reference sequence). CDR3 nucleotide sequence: TGTGCCGGGAGGACTAGCGGGGGGACAGATACGCAGTATTTT. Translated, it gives CAGRTSGGTDTQYF. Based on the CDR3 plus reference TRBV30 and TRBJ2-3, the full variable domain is SQTIHQWPATLVQPVGSPLSLECTVEGTSNPNLYWYRQAAGRGLQLLFYSVGIGQISSEVPQNLSASRPQDRQFILSSKKLLLSDSGFYLCAGRTSGGTDTQYFGPGTRLTVL.

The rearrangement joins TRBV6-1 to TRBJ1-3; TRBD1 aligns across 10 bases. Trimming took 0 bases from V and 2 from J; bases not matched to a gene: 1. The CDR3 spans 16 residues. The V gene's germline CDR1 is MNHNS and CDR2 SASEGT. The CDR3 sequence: CASSEAGTGAGNTIYF. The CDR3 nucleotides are TGTGCCAGCAGTGAAGCGGGGACAGGGGCTGGAAACACCATATATTTT.

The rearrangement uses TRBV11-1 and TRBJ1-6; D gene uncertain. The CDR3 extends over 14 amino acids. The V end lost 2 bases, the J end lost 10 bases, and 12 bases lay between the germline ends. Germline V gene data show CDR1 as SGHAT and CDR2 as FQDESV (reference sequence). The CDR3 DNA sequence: TGTGCCAGCAGCTTAAACAGAGGAGGATCACCCCTCCACTTT. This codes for CASSLNRGGSPLHF.

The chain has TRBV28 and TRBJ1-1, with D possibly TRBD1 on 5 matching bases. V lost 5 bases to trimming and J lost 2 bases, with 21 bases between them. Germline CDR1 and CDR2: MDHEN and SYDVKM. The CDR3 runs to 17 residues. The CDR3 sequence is CASSDDRWGARNTEAFF. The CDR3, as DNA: TGTGCCAGCAGTGATGACCGATGGGGCGCAAGAAACACTGAAGCTTTCTTT.

The CDR3 protein is CASSDREAAEAFF. In DNA form, the CDR3 reads TGTGCCAGCTCGGACAGGGAGGCCGCTGAAGCTTTCTTT. The genes are TRBV5-4 and TRBJ1-1, with 8 positions matching TRBD1. This CDR3 is built from 13 residues. V shed 7 bases and J 6 bases; nucleotides not matched to a gene: 8. Germline loops: CDR1 SGHNT, CDR2 YYREEE (reference sequence).

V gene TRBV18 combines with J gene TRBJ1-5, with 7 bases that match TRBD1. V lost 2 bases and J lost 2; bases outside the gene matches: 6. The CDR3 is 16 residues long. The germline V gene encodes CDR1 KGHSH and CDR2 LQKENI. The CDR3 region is CASSPRGPGGNQPQHF. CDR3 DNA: TGTGCCAGCTCACCAAGGGGGCCTGGGGGCAATCAGCCCCAGCATTTT.